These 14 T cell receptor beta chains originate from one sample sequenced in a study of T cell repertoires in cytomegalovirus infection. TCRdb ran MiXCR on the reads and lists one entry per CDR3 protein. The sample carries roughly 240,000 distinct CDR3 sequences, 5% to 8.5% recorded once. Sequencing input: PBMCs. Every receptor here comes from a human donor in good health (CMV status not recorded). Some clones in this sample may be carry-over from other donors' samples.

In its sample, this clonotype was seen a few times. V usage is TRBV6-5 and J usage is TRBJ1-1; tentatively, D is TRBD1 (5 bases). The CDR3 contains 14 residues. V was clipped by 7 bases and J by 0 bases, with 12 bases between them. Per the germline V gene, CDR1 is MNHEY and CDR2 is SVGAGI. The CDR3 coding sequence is TGTGCCAGCAAGAGTGGGGCGATGAACACTGAAGCTTTCTTT. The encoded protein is CASKSGAMNTEAFF.

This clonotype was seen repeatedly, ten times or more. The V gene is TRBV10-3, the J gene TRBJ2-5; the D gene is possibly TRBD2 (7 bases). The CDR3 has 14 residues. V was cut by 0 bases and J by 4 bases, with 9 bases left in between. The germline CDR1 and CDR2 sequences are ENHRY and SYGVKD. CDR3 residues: CAISESGGPETQYF. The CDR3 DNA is TGTGCCATCAGTGAGTCCGGGGGGCCAGAGACCCAGTACTTC.

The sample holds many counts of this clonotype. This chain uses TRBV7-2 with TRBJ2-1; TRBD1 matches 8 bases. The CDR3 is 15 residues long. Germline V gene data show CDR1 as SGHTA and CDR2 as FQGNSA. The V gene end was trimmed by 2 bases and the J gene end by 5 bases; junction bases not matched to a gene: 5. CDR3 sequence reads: CASSLRGQANNEQFF. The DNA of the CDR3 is TGTGCCAGCAGCTTAAGGGGACAGGCGAACAATGAGCAGTTCTTC. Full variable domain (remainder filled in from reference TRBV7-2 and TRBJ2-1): GAGVSQSPSNKVTEKGKDVELRCDPISGHTALYWYRQSLGQGLEFLIYFQGNSAPDKSGLPSDRFSAERTGGSVSTLTIQRTQQEDSAVYLCASSLRGQANNEQFFGPGTRLTVL.

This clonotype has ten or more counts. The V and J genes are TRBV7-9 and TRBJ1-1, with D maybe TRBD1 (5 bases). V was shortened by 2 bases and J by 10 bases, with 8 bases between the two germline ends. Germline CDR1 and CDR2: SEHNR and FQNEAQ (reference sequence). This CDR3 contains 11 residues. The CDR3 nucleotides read TGTGCCAGCAGCTTAACAGGCGGAGCTTTCTTT. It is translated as CASSLTGGAFF.

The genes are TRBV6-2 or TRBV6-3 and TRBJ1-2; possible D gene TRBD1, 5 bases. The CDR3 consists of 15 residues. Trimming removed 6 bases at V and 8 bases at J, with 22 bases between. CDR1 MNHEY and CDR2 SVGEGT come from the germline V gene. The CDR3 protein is CASSRTGTDIIGYTF. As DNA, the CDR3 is TGTGCCAGCAGCCGAACTGGGACGGACATTATCGGCTACACCTTC.

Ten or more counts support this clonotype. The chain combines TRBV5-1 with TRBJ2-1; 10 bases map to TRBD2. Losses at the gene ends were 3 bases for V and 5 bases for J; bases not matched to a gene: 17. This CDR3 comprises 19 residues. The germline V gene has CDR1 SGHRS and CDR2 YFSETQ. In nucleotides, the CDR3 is TGCGCCAGCAGCTCCGTGGGGGTAGGGCTAGCGGGGGCCCACAATGAGCAGTTCTTC. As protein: CASSSVGVGLAGAHNEQFF. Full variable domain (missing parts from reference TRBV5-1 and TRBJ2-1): KAGVTQTPRYLIKTRGQQVTLSCSPISGHRSVSWYQQTPGQGLQFLFEYFSETQRNKGNFPGRFSGRQFSNSRSEMNVSTLELGDSALYLCASSSVGVGLAGAHNEQFFGPGTRLTVL.

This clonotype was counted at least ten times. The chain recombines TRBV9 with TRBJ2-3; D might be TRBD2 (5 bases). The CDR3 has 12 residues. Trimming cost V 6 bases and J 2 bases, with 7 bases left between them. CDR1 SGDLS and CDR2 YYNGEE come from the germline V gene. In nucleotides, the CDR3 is TGTGCCAGCACGAGGGACACAGATACGCAGTATTTT. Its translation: CASTRDTDTQYF.

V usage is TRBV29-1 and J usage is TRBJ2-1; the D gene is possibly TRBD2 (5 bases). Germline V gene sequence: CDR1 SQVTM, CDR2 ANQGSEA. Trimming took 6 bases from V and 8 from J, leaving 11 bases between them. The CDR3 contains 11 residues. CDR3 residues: CSVGIMYEQFF. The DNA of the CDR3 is TGCAGCGTCGGGATAATGTATGAGCAGTTCTTC.

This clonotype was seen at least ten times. The CDR3 DNA reads as TGCAGCGTTGAGACTGGGGCCAACGTCCTGACTTTC. Protein product: CSVETGANVLTF. V usage is TRBV29-1 and J usage is TRBJ2-6; D gene ambiguous. With 3 bases removed from V and 2 bases from J, the gap between germline ends came to 2 bases. Germline lookup yields CDR1 SQVTM and CDR2 ANQGSEA. The CDR3 runs to 12 residues.

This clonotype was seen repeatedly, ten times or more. The CDR3 spells CASSPGSTDTQYF. The CDR3 nucleotides are TGTGCCAGCTCACCCGGGAGCACAGATACGCAGTATTTT. The chain carries TRBV18 and TRBJ2-3; D remains unclear. Trimming removed 3 bases from V and 0 bases from J, with 4 bases in between. Germline V gives CDR1 KGHSH, CDR2 LQKENI. The CDR3 has 13 amino acids.

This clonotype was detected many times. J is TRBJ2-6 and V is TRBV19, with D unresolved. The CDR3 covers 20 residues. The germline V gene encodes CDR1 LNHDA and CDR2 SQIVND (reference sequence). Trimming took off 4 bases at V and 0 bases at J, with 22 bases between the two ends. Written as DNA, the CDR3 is TGTGCCAGTAGTAAGTACCGGTCTGGGTCAGAGAGCTCTGGGGCCAACGTCCTGACTTTC. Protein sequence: CASSKYRSGSESSGANVLTF.

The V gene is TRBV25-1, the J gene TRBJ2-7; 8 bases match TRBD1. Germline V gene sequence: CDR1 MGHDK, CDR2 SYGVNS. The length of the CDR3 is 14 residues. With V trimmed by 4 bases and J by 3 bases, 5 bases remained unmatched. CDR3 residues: CASSVTGVLYEQYF. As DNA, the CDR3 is TGTGCCAGCAGTGTGACAGGGGTCCTCTACGAGCAGTACTTC.

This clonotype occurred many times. The CDR3 loop is CASSLFGTGLGEKLFF. DNA for the CDR3: TGTGCCAGCAGTTTATTTGGGACAGGGCTTGGAGAAAAACTGTTTTTT. The chain couples TRBV28 to TRBJ1-4, with TRBD1 matching 9 bases. This CDR3 contains 16 residues. Germline V gene lookup returns CDR1 MDHEN and CDR2 SYDVKM. Germline trimming cut 1 base from V and 8 bases from J; bases unmatched to any gene: 8.

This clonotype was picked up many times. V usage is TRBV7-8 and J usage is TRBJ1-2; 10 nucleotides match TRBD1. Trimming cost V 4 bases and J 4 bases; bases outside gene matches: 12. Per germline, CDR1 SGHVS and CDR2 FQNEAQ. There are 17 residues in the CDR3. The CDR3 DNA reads TGTGCCAGCAGCTCCACAGGGACAGGGGAAAGGAGCTATGGCTACACCTTC. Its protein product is CASSSTGTGERSYGYTF.